This is a list of T cell receptor beta chains from one sample in a study of Graves' ophthalmopathy and Graves' hyperthyroidism. TCRdb used MiXCR to reprocess the multiplex PCR reads, holding one entry per CDR3 protein. Among over 150,000 distinct CDR3 sequences listed, 30% to 45% were seen once. Sequences were obtained from peripheral blood. The receptor set was obtained from a woman between 35 and 50 years old with Graves' ophthalmopathy. Both conserved end residues are part of each CDR3. The order of the fields is J gene, V gene, CDR3 length, clone size, D gene, CDR3 protein, CDR3 DNA. D genes are given only for firm matches. Some rows mark clone size as missing; the rest say once, few, many or name a class of expanded clone.

j_gene: TRBJ2-5; v_gene: TRBV28; len: 14; abundance: many; d_gene: NA; CDR3aa: CASSFLRGQETQYF; CDR3nt: TGTGCCAGCAGTTTCTTGAGGGGCCAAGAGACCCAGTACTTC
j_gene: TRBJ2-5; v_gene: TRBV6-1; len: 15; abundance: NA; d_gene: NA; CDR3aa: CASSISGTHRKTQYF; CDR3nt: TGTGCCAGCAGCATTTCCGGGACCCATAGGAAGACCCAGTACTTC
j_gene: TRBJ1-3; v_gene: TRBV12-3/TRBV12-4; len: 13; abundance: many; d_gene: NA; CDR3aa: CASKRRSGNTIYF; CDR3nt: TGTGCCAGCAAGCGGCGGTCTGGAAACACCATATATTTT
j_gene: TRBJ2-7; v_gene: TRBV7-9; len: 14; abundance: many; d_gene: NA; CDR3aa: CASSTGWSYYEQYF; CDR3nt: TGTGCCAGCAGCACTGGGTGGAGTTACTACGAGCAGTACTTC
j_gene: TRBJ2-7; v_gene: TRBV7-2; len: 15; abundance: few; d_gene: TRBD2; CDR3aa: CASSERLAGGGEQYF; CDR3nt: TGTGCCAGCAGCGAAAGACTAGCGGGAGGTGGAGAGCAGTACTTC
j_gene: TRBJ1-5; v_gene: TRBV5-6; len: 14; abundance: many; d_gene: TRBD1; CDR3aa: CASSFGQGDQPQHF; CDR3nt: TGTGCCAGCAGCTTCGGACAGGGGGATCAGCCCCAGCATTTT
j_gene: TRBJ2-7; v_gene: TRBV28; len: 15; abundance: NA; d_gene: TRBD2; CDR3aa: CASSLILAGSYEQYF; CDR3nt: TGTGCCAGCAGTTTAATACTAGCGGGATCCTACGAGCAGTACTTC
j_gene: TRBJ2-7; v_gene: TRBV10-3; len: 12; abundance: many; d_gene: NA; CDR3aa: CATSRETYEQYF; CDR3nt: TGTGCCACGTCTCGGGAGACCTACGAGCAGTACTTC
j_gene: TRBJ2-7; v_gene: TRBV7-2; len: 13; abundance: many; d_gene: NA; CDR3aa: CASSREQIYEQYF; CDR3nt: TGTGCCAGCAGCCGGGAGCAGATTTACGAGCAGTACTTC
j_gene: TRBJ1-1; v_gene: TRBV7-2; len: 14; abundance: NA; d_gene: NA; CDR3aa: CASSLAPGPSGAFF; CDR3nt: TGTGCCAGCAGCTTAGCGCCAGGGCCCTCAGGAGCTTTCTTT
j_gene: TRBJ2-5; v_gene: TRBV20-1; len: 12; abundance: many; d_gene: NA; CDR3aa: CSPWRDQETQYF; CDR3nt: TGCAGTCCCTGGAGAGATCAAGAGACCCAGTACTTC
j_gene: TRBJ1-2; v_gene: TRBV12-3/TRBV12-4; len: 14; abundance: NA; d_gene: TRBD1; CDR3aa: CASSSGQGPGGYTF; CDR3nt: TGTGCCAGCAGTTCTGGACAGGGGCCGGGTGGCTACACCTTC
j_gene: TRBJ1-2; v_gene: TRBV12-3/TRBV12-4; len: 11; abundance: NA; d_gene: NA; CDR3aa: CASSPNHGYTF; CDR3nt: TGTGCCAGCAGTCCCAACCATGGCTACACCTTC
j_gene: TRBJ1-6; v_gene: TRBV7-6; len: 15; abundance: NA; d_gene: NA; CDR3aa: CASSADRSHNSPLHF; CDR3nt: TGTGCCAGCAGCGCAGACAGGAGCCATAATTCACCCCTCCACTTT
j_gene: TRBJ1-5; v_gene: TRBV2; len: 15; abundance: many; d_gene: NA; CDR3aa: CASSEVGGAYQPQHF; CDR3nt: TGTGCCAGCAGTGAAGTCGGGGGGGCCTATCAGCCCCAGCATTTT
j_gene: TRBJ1-1; v_gene: TRBV30; len: 15; abundance: many; d_gene: TRBD1; CDR3aa: CAWTWGDSMNTEAFF; CDR3nt: TGTGCCTGGACATGGGGGGACAGTATGAACACTGAAGCTTTCTTT
j_gene: TRBJ2-7; v_gene: TRBV5-1; len: 14; abundance: NA; d_gene: NA; CDR3aa: CASSSGTWNYEQYF; CDR3nt: TGCGCCAGCAGCTCCGGGACTTGGAACTACGAGCAGTACTTC
j_gene: TRBJ1-2; v_gene: TRBV12-3/TRBV12-4; len: 14; abundance: few; d_gene: TRBD1; CDR3aa: CASSGGQGAFGYTF; CDR3nt: TGTGCCAGCAGCGGAGGACAGGGGGCGTTTGGCTACACCTTC
j_gene: TRBJ2-7; v_gene: TRBV6-5; len: 15; abundance: NA; d_gene: NA; CDR3aa: CASSYFWGSGGEQYF; CDR3nt: TGTGCCAGCAGTTACTTTTGGGGCTCTGGCGGCGAGCAGTACTTC
j_gene: TRBJ2-7; v_gene: TRBV20-1; len: 16; abundance: NA; d_gene: TRBD2; CDR3aa: CSARVGEREGIYEQYF; CDR3nt: TGCAGTGCCCGGGTGGGCGAGCGGGAGGGGATCTACGAGCAGTACTTC
j_gene: TRBJ2-3; v_gene: TRBV18; len: 15; abundance: NA; d_gene: NA; CDR3aa: CASSPLVENTDTQYF; CDR3nt: TGTGCCAGCTCACCCCTTGTAGAAAACACAGATACGCAGTATTTT
j_gene: TRBJ1-5; v_gene: TRBV10-3; len: 13; abundance: NA; d_gene: TRBD1; CDR3aa: CAIRGQDNQPQHF; CDR3nt: TGTGCCATCAGGGGACAGGATAATCAGCCCCAGCATTTT
j_gene: TRBJ1-5; v_gene: TRBV24-1; len: 15; abundance: NA; d_gene: NA; CDR3aa: CATSDPRILGQPQHF; CDR3nt: TGTGCCACCAGTGACCCGAGGATCCTTGGTCAGCCCCAGCATTTT
j_gene: TRBJ2-6; v_gene: TRBV7-8; len: 15; abundance: many; d_gene: NA; CDR3aa: CASSFRFSGANVLTF; CDR3nt: TGTGCCAGCAGCTTTAGGTTCTCTGGGGCCAACGTCCTGACTTTC
j_gene: TRBJ1-1; v_gene: TRBV5-1; len: 12; abundance: many; d_gene: NA; CDR3aa: CASSPNEGRAFF; CDR3nt: TGCGCCAGCAGCCCGAACGAAGGCAGAGCTTTCTTT
j_gene: TRBJ2-7; v_gene: TRBV28; len: 13; abundance: NA; d_gene: NA; CDR3aa: CASSLSEGLEQYF; CDR3nt: TGTGCCAGCAGCCTTTCCGAAGGGCTCGAGCAGTACTTC
j_gene: TRBJ2-7; v_gene: TRBV7-2; len: 11; abundance: many; d_gene: NA; CDR3aa: CASSRDYEQYF; CDR3nt: TGTGCCAGCAGCAGGGACTACGAGCAGTACTTC
j_gene: TRBJ1-5; v_gene: TRBV7-8; len: 14; abundance: NA; d_gene: NA; CDR3aa: CASSLGGGTQPQHF; CDR3nt: TGTGCCAGCAGCTTAGGGGGTGGGACTCAGCCCCAGCATTTT
j_gene: TRBJ1-6; v_gene: TRBV7-9; len: 17; abundance: NA; d_gene: NA; CDR3aa: CASSLAHEQRANTPLHF; CDR3nt: TGTGCCAGCAGCTTAGCGCACGAACAGCGAGCGAACACACCCCTCCACTTT
j_gene: TRBJ2-6; v_gene: TRBV19; len: 15; abundance: NA; d_gene: NA; CDR3aa: CASSRDISGANVLTF; CDR3nt: TGTGCCAGTAGCCGAGACATCTCTGGGGCCAACGTCCTGACTTTC
j_gene: TRBJ2-5; v_gene: TRBV6-1; len: 13; abundance: few; d_gene: TRBD1; CDR3aa: CASNDRGKETQYF; CDR3nt: TGTGCCAGCAACGACAGGGGGAAGGAGACCCAGTACTTC
j_gene: TRBJ1-5; v_gene: TRBV20-1; len: 15; abundance: NA; d_gene: NA; CDR3aa: CSARSGEGLNQPQHF; CDR3nt: TGCAGTGCTAGATCCGGGGAGGGGTTGAATCAGCCCCAGCATTTT
j_gene: TRBJ1-1; v_gene: TRBV12-3/TRBV12-4; len: 12; abundance: NA; d_gene: NA; CDR3aa: CASRSDWSEAFF; CDR3nt: TGTGCCAGCAGGTCTGACTGGAGTGAAGCTTTCTTT
j_gene: TRBJ2-5; v_gene: TRBV5-5; len: 13; abundance: NA; d_gene: NA; CDR3aa: CASSLRPWETQYF; CDR3nt: TGTGCCAGCAGCTTAAGGCCTTGGGAGACCCAGTACTTC
j_gene: TRBJ2-5; v_gene: TRBV7-2; len: 14; abundance: NA; d_gene: NA; CDR3aa: CASSFEKSEETQYF; CDR3nt: TGTGCCAGCAGCTTCGAGAAATCGGAAGAGACCCAGTACTTC
j_gene: TRBJ1-4; v_gene: TRBV12-3/TRBV12-4; len: 16; abundance: many; d_gene: NA; CDR3aa: CASSFTVRAVKAKLFF; CDR3nt: TGTGCCAGCAGTTTTACGGTGAGGGCCGTTAAGGCAAAACTGTTTTTT
j_gene: TRBJ1-2; v_gene: TRBV18; len: 17; abundance: many; d_gene: TRBD1; CDR3aa: CASSPRDSRGGTYGYTF; CDR3nt: TGTGCCAGCTCACCCAGGGACAGTCGAGGAGGTACCTATGGCTACACCTTC
j_gene: TRBJ2-7; v_gene: TRBV9; len: 13; abundance: NA; d_gene: TRBD2; CDR3aa: CASSVVERGAQYF; CDR3nt: TGTGCCAGCAGCGTAGTGGAGCGGGGGGCGCAGTACTTC
j_gene: TRBJ2-2; v_gene: TRBV6-1; len: 16; abundance: NA; d_gene: NA; CDR3aa: CASSEQGGLVGGELFF; CDR3nt: TGTGCCAGCAGTGAACAGGGCGGCCTGGTGGGCGGGGAGCTGTTTTTT
j_gene: TRBJ1-3; v_gene: TRBV7-2; len: 15; abundance: NA; d_gene: TRBD1; CDR3aa: CASNGQGGPGNTIYF; CDR3nt: TGTGCCAGCAACGGACAGGGAGGCCCTGGAAACACCATATATTTT
j_gene: TRBJ2-7; v_gene: TRBV7-9; len: 11; abundance: many; d_gene: NA; CDR3aa: CASSPIYEQYF; CDR3nt: TGTGCCAGCAGCCCGATCTACGAGCAGTACTTC